This T cell receptor beta chain was recovered during a study of long-term antiretroviral therapy in people with HIV (dated by TCRdb to between 2022 and 2023). About the full investigation: The earliest samples were collected approximately a decade before the 2015 WHO recommendation for immediate ART, a period when ART was typically delayed until CD4 counts fell. No cross-contamination during QIAcube processing was seen in test extractions of a monoclonal T-cell line run alongside 33 polyclonal samples. Among the 30 to 35 participants with HIV, more than ten were female. A retrospective serial study tested whether ART initiation and durable HIV suppression were associated with changes in peripheral blood TRB repertoire composition and diversity. From some 27 adults with confirmed HIV infection, the cohort provided roughly 200 cryopreserved PBMC samples, gathered serially across a mean of roughly 6 years (range 1-12). General findings and caveats noted by the study authors: Because pre-ART samples had limited cell numbers, unsorted PBMC were profiled rather than sorted CD4+ and CD8+ T cells. Starting ART was linked to a significant rise in TRB diversity, yet even after long-term ART the diversity remained significantly lower than in transplant donor controls. HIV repertoires had narrower CDR3 length ranges than controls, and the network structure suggested an antigen-experienced repertoire that shifted only slightly toward naive after ART. Expanded TRB clones identified before ART initiation dominated the repertoire across all time points, though the dominance fluctuated and decreased in many PLHIV after ART. Owing to limited PBMC availability, only the TCR beta chain was sequenced, without alpha chain pairing. Inferences about post-ART repertoire changes are limited because no data were available on ART adherence, viral resistance or therapy changes. Samples dated from the mid-2000s to the late 2010s, and the ART regimens used may be less effective than current ones.

CDR1 and CDR2 were assigned from the germline V gene as SQVTM and ANQGSEA. V sheds 4 bases and J sheds 0 bases, leaving 12 bases between their ends. The CDR3 runs 14 residues from the cysteine to the phenylalanine. CDR3 DNA is the only sequence kept; it has 42 bases, read in frame from the first base. To be included, a participant needed at least one PBMC sample from before ART initiation plus at least two post-ART samples. Treatment was received in the United States of America by all participants with HIV. Before DNA extraction, cryopreserved samples of about 1-10 million PBMC were thawed and washed. At the time of the earliest PBMC sample, participants with HIV were aged between roughly 23 and 60 years. PBMC samples from each participant spanned 1-4 timepoints before ART initiation and 2-8 timepoints after ART initiation, with a median of 7 samples. For every participant, serial HIV viral load, CD4+ T-cell count, ART history and demographic data were obtained. Using a Qiagen kit on a QIAcube, genomic DNA was extracted from unsorted PBMC, with samples processed in batches of 12.

Notes on this clone: What antigen it recognizes has not been identified. No base qualities exist here, and no much larger clone lies one base off it.

The immunoSEQ hsTCRB v3.0 assay was used at survey level resolution for TRB variable region sequencing. TRB sequencing targeted a depth of 40,000-50,000 T-cell genomes per sample. Pooled TRB libraries were sequenced on an Illumina MiSeq with a v3 150-cycle kit. The authors' pipeline ran thus. Repertoire analysis was run in R within a reproducible Nextflow workflow that covered QC, data transformation and analysis. LymphoSeq2, an R package for exploring AIRR-Seq data, was used to implement custom analyses. After excluding a handful of samples that yielded fewer than 5000 total TRB sequences, roughly 190 HIV repertoires remained for analysis. Among the 180 or so HIV repertoires that were kept, 59 were collected before ART initiation and roughly 130 were collected after ART initiation. Repertoires were downsampled to 5000 TRB nucleotide sequences, with summary statistics averaged over 100 downsampling iterations. The analysis kept only TRB sequences whose CDR3 regions were at least seven amino acids long. Diversity was assessed using a clonality score derived from Shannon entropy and using the Gini coefficient. Repertoire networks linked the top 5000 CDR3 amino acid sequences whenever two sequences differed by an edit distance of one. For TRB CDR3 amino acid sequences, antigen specificity groups and MHC restriction were predicted with GLIPH2. CDR3 amino acid sequences were matched against VDJdb and McPAS-TCR to flag known CMV, EBV, HIV or tissue antigen associations. Pre-ART, post-ART and control groups were compared with Wilcoxon signed-rank tests and Holm-Bonferroni correction. TCRdb carries this immuneACCESS record with in-frame sequences only. Its versions omit some clonotypes, under half of them owing to an unresolved V gene in the studies checked, with the rest unexplained. V and J calls and clone size come straight from that table; D and trimming were deduced from the DNA. This sample lists about 30,000 clones; 93% were detected once. The ten largest make up roughly 6.7% of the sample.

Sequenced material: unsorted PBMCs, taken roughly 6.5 years after starting antiretroviral therapy. This TCR derives from a woman in her 40s with HIV. The rearrangement joined TRBV29-1 to TRBJ1-2; a tentative D match to TRBD1 spans 5 bases. In nucleotides, the sequence is TGCAGCGTTGGACACGACAGCGCTAACTATGGCTACACCTTC. Its translation is CSVGHDSANYGYTF.